A single sample gave rise to the 10 T cell receptor beta chains below, sequenced in a study of cytomegalovirus exposure and HLA in healthy donors. Data came from immunoSEQ multiplex PCR; TCRdb stores just in-frame clones and leaves some out. This sample carries 59,000 or so clones, about 88% of them seen once, and the ten largest clones take over 12%. The material sequenced was PBMCs. The receptors originated from a woman younger than 30 in good health and CMV-seronegative.

The genes are TRBV27 and TRBJ2-3, with 7 bases that match TRBD2. V trimming: 5 bases; J trimming: 0 bases; junction bases outside the gene matches: 5. The CDR3 totals 15 residues. The germline V gene encodes CDR1 MNHEY and CDR2 SMNVEV (reference sequence). The CDR3 region has the DNA TGTGCCAGCAGTCTACTAGCGATAAGCACAGATACGCAGTATTTT. Translating it yields CASSLLAISTDTQYF.

This clone showed up just a few times. The chain links TRBV7-9 to TRBJ2-7; possibly TRBD2 for D (6 bases). The V end lost 5 bases, the J end lost 4 bases, and 9 bases lay between the germline ends. The CDR3 contains 12 residues. Germline-derived CDR1 and CDR2 are SEHNR and FQNEAQ (reference sequence). DNA for the CDR3: TGTGCCAGCAGCGCCGCGGGGTACGAGCAGTACTTC. This codes for CASSAAGYEQYF.

The J gene is TRBJ2-1, the V gene TRBV2; 8 nucleotides agree with TRBD1. V lost 6 bases, J lost 6 bases, and 7 bases stayed unmatched. Germline V lookup: CDR1 SNHLY, CDR2 FYNNEI. The CDR3 loop spans 14 amino acids. The CDR3, as DNA: TGTGCCAGCAGCCCCAGGGGGCGCGCCAATGAGCAGTTCTTC. Its protein product is CASSPRGRANEQFF.

The rearrangement links TRBV5-4 to TRBJ1-6, with 9 positions matching TRBD1. Germline V gives CDR1 SGHNT, CDR2 YYREEE (reference sequence). J was trimmed by 7 bases and V by 4 bases; bases with no gene match: 3. The CDR3 loop spans 14 amino acids. Here the CDR3 DNA reads TGTGCCAGCAGCCAAGACAGGGGGAATTCACCCCTCCACTTT. This encodes CASSQDRGNSPLHF.

The chain's CDR3 is CASSPQSRQALSDQPQHF. DNA of the CDR3: TGTGCCAGCTCTCCGCAGTCCAGACAGGCCCTGAGCGATCAGCCCCAGCATTTT. This rearrangement joins TRBV18 to TRBJ1-5; D is perhaps TRBD1 (6 bases). V lost 6 bases and J 5 bases, leaving 26 bases between the germline ends. Germline loops: CDR1 KGHSH, CDR2 LQKENI. The CDR3 has 18 amino acids.

CDR3 nucleotide sequence: TGTGCCAGCACAGGGACAGGGGCAGGGACCCTCGAGCAGTACTTC. This translates into CASTGTGAGTLEQYF. The V and J genes are TRBV28 and TRBJ2-7, with 10 positions matching TRBD1. Trimming cost V 7 bases and J 6 bases; bases outside gene matches: 12. This CDR3 is 15 amino acids long. Looked up from germline, CDR1 is MDHEN and CDR2 is SYDVKM.

The chain has TRBV6-5 and TRBJ2-7; TRBD1 is a possible D gene (6 bases). The CDR3 contains 14 residues. CDR1 is MNHEY and CDR2 is SVGAGI in the germline V gene. Trimming stripped 0 bases from V and 6 bases from J, with 12 bases between. The CDR3 loop is CASSYSTGPGEQYF. The CDR3 DNA follows: TGTGCCAGCAGTTACTCTACAGGGCCGGGCGAGCAGTACTTC.

This clone was picked up one time. The chain combines TRBV28 with TRBJ1-5; D is unclear. The CDR3 length is 13 residues. The V gene lost 7 bases and the J gene lost 6 bases, with 13 bases spanning the gap. In germline, CDR1 is MDHEN, CDR2 SYDVKM. CDR3 sequence: CASMRDNGQPQHF. The CDR3 nucleotides read TGTGCCAGCATGAGGGATAACGGTCAGCCCCAGCATTTT.

This clone appeared a few times. CDR3 protein: CASSLGLAGRGKNEQFF. The CDR3 nucleotides are TGTGCCAGCAGTTTAGGGCTAGCGGGGAGAGGGAAAAATGAGCAGTTCTTC. The chain employs TRBV27 and TRBJ2-1; TRBD2 matches 9 bases. J lost 7 bases, V lost 2 bases, and 12 bases had no gene match. The CDR3 is 17 residues long. Germline CDR1 is MNHEY and CDR2 is SMNVEV (reference sequence).

The chain joins TRBV5-1 to TRBJ1-2; TRBD1 might be the D (6 bases). CDR3 size: 13 residues. The ends were cut back, 4 bases at V and 4 bases at J, with 11 bases in the middle. CDR1 SGHRS and CDR2 YFSETQ come from the germline V gene. CDR3 sequence: CASSQVDSYGYTF. The DNA of the CDR3 is TGCGCCAGCAGCCAGGTGGACAGCTATGGCTACACCTTC.